This section outlines one T cell receptor beta chain sequence together with its context. This entry is derived from a study of blood T cell repertoires in COVID-19. Study summary: COVID-19 samples, acute and convalescent, were from the United States, Italy and Spain. The analysed material was cDNA or gDNA that came from T cells, B-cell-depleted T cells, or PBMCs.

Participants came from 20 to 25 US areas, aged about 18 to 89 years. Germline V gene data show CDR1 as MGHRA and CDR2 as YSYEKL. Trimming took 4 bases from V and 2 from J; bases not matched to a gene: 6. CDR3 length: 15 amino acids. Some clones are missing from TCRdb's copy, which holds only in-frame ones; the method was immunoSEQ multiplex PCR. The repertoire holds approximately 210,000 clones, with about 80% as singletons. The sequenced material came from PBMCs or T cells enriched from blood (not recorded which). The chain carries TRBV4-1 and TRBJ1-2, with 8 bases aligning to TRBD1. This receptor was identified in a man in his forties or fifties who had recovered from COVID-19. The CDR3: CASSPPDRANYGYTF. DNA of the CDR3: TGCGCCAGCAGCCCACCGGACAGGGCGAACTATGGCTACACCTTC.